These 21 T cell receptor beta chains were all obtained from the same sample, sequenced in a study of shared clonotypes between healthy human individuals. Measured with immunoSEQ multiplex PCR; TCRdb has only the in-frame clones, and not every one. The data show more than 2 million clones, with approximately 95% seen just once and under 0.15% held by the top ten. Input material: naive CD4+ T cells sorted from blood. Subset meaning: CD45RA+ positively selected. These TCRs come from a young man in good health.

The chain has TRBV5-5 and TRBJ2-7; the D gene could be TRBD1 or TRBD2 (5 bases each). Looked up from germline, CDR1 is SGHKS and CDR2 is YYEKEE (reference sequence). This CDR3 is 16 amino acids long. Trimming took 3 bases from V and 5 from J, leaving 21 bases between them. The CDR3 nucleotides are TGTGCCAGCAGCTCGGCGCCGGGACCGACCGGAGACGAGCAGTACTTC. Translated: CASSSAPGPTGDEQYF.

V usage is TRBV10-3 and J usage is TRBJ2-2; either TRBD1 or TRBD2 may fit D (5 bases each). The CDR3 runs 16 residues. CDR1 ENHRY and CDR2 SYGVKD come from the germline V gene. V was pared by 3 bases and J by 7 bases, with 18 bases between. Written as DNA, the CDR3 is TGTGCCATCAGTGACACCCCGGGGCCAGGAAACGGGGAGCTGTTTTTT. It encodes CAISDTPGPGNGELFF.

The chain has TRBV11-2 and TRBJ2-5; perhaps TRBD1 as D (5 bases). V was pared by 7 bases and J by 0 bases, with 9 bases between. Germline V gene data show CDR1 as SGHAT and CDR2 as FQNNGV. This CDR3 spans 13 amino acids. In DNA form, the CDR3 reads TGTGCCAGCAACCACAGGAACCAAGAGACCCAGTACTTC. Its protein is CASNHRNQETQYF.

The gene calls are TRBV30 and TRBJ1-2; TRBD1 might be the D (5 bases). The CDR3 runs to 13 residues. The germline V and J ends were trimmed by 3 bases and 5 bases, with 13 bases remaining between them. Per the germline V gene, CDR1 is GTSNPN and CDR2 is SVGIG (reference sequence). The CDR3 region has the DNA TGTGCCTGGAGAGGGCAGGGCCCATATGGCTACACCTTC. This sequence encodes CAWRGQGPYGYTF.

This clone was observed a single time. The CDR3 loop is CASSYSSRIFF. CDR3 sequence (DNA): TGTGCCAGCAGTTACTCGTCGCGCATTTTCTTC. The chain is built from TRBV6-5 and TRBJ2-1; unclear D gene. With 0 bases removed from V and 16 bases from J, the gap between germline ends came to 10 bases. Germline-derived CDR1 and CDR2 are MNHEY and SVGAGI. CDR3 size: 11 residues.

The V and J genes are TRBV2 and TRBJ2-5; the D gene is possibly TRBD1 (5 bases). With 5 bases removed from V and 1 base from J, the gap between germline ends came to 17 bases. The CDR3 totals 16 residues. Germline-derived CDR1 and CDR2 are SNHLY and FYNNEI. The CDR3 loop reads CASSRGEAYLQETQYF. CDR3 DNA: TGTGCCAGCAGTAGGGGCGAAGCTTACCTCCAAGAGACCCAGTACTTC.

This sequence joins TRBV5-1 and TRBJ2-5; tentative D call: TRBD2 (7 bases). V lost 4 bases and J lost 5, with 21 bases in between. The CDR3 consists of 16 residues. Germline-derived CDR1 and CDR2 are SGHRS and YFSETQ. Written as DNA, the CDR3 is TGCGCCAGCAGCGCGGACTTACAGGGAGGGGCGGAGACCCAGTACTTC. This gives the protein CASSADLQGGAETQYF.

The chain recombines TRBV27 with TRBJ1-1; maybe TRBD1 (5 bases). Per the germline V gene, CDR1 is MNHEY and CDR2 is SMNVEV (reference sequence). This CDR3 has 15 residues. The V end was cut by 7 bases, the J end by 4 bases, with 19 bases between. The CDR3 is CASTNALGGITEAFF. CDR3 nucleotide sequence: TGTGCCAGCACAAACGCTTTGGGGGGTATCACTGAAGCTTTCTTT.

In DNA, the CDR3 is TGTGCCAGCAGCTTGGCCAAAGGGGCCCTAAACATTCAGTACTTC. The encoded protein is CASSLAKGALNIQYF. The chain joins TRBV5-8 to TRBJ2-4; perhaps TRBD1 as D (5 bases). CDR1 is SGHTS, CDR2 YDEGEE, per germline. V lost 0 bases, J lost 6 bases, and 13 bases lay in between. The CDR3 consists of 15 residues.

V gene TRBV10-2 combines with J gene TRBJ2-3; D is perhaps TRBD1 (6 bases). Germline V CDR1 and CDR2: WSHSY, SAAADI. The V end was cut by 7 bases, the J end by 0 bases, with 14 bases between. This CDR3 comprises 15 residues. The CDR3 coding sequence is TGCGCCAGCAAAATTGACAGGTCTAGCACAGATACGCAGTATTTT. Its protein product is CASKIDRSSTDTQYF.

This clone is a singleton in its sample. The chain uses TRBV6-9 and TRBJ2-1; maybe TRBD2 (6 bases). CDR3 length: 18 amino acids. V dropped 2 bases and J dropped 2 bases, with 19 bases sitting between them. Looked up from germline, CDR1 is MNHGY and CDR2 is SVAAGI. The CDR3 region has the DNA TGTGCCAGCAGTTATCCCTTCGAGCGGGTCTCCCCCTACAATGAGCAGTTCTTC. Its protein product is CASSYPFERVSPYNEQFF.

The J gene is TRBJ1-1, the V gene TRBV5-4; possible D gene TRBD1, 6 bases. Trimming shortened V by 4 bases and J by 5 bases, and 18 bases separated the two germline ends. The CDR3 length is 15 residues. The germline V gene has CDR1 SGHNT and CDR2 YYREEE (reference sequence). The CDR3: CASSPVGGGETEAFF. The CDR3 bases are TGTGCCAGCAGCCCGGTGGGTGGGGGCGAAACTGAAGCTTTCTTT.

Note on this clone: A read error is possible here, since a much larger clone lies one base away. Other DNA sequences within the sample encode an identical CDR3. The chain employs TRBV7-3 and TRBJ1-1, with unresolved D. V dropped 2 bases and J dropped 1 base, with 5 bases sitting between them. CDR3 length: 13 amino acids. The germline gives CDR1 SGHTA, CDR2 FQGTGA. CDR3 DNA sequence: TGTGCCAGCAGCTTATCAGGGAACACTGAAGCTTTCTTT. Its protein is CASSLSGNTEAFF.

This rearrangement joins TRBV13 to TRBJ1-4, with 8 bases identical to TRBD1. The germline V gene has CDR1 PRHDT and CDR2 FYEKMQ (reference sequence). V was pared by 0 bases and J by 6 bases, with 0 bases of the junction left unmatched. This CDR3 has 14 amino acids. This chain's CDR3 is CASSLGDRDEKLFF. The CDR3 region has the DNA TGTGCCAGCAGCTTAGGGGACAGGGATGAAAAACTGTTTTTT. Based on the CDR3 plus reference TRBV13 and TRBJ1-4, the full variable domain is AAGVIQSPRHLIKEKRETATLKCYPIPRHDTVYWYQQGPGQDPQFLISFYEKMQSDKGSIPDRFSAQQFSDYHSELNMSSLELGDSALYFCASSLGDRDEKLFFGSGTQLSVL.

On this clone itself: Other DNA sequences within the sample encode an identical CDR3. The chain carries TRBV9 and TRBJ2-7; 7 bases agree with TRBD1. This CDR3 is built from 14 residues. Germline assignment: CDR1 SGDLS and CDR2 YYNGEE. The trim removed 0 bases at V and 4 bases at J, leaving 4 bases unmatched. CDR3 in DNA: TGTGCCAGCAGCGTAGAGGGGGCACCGTACGAGCAGTACTTC. Its translation is CASSVEGAPYEQYF.

Notes on this clone: The sample contains more than one DNA sequence encoding this CDR3. The rearrangement uses TRBV18 and TRBJ2-7; the D is unclear. Germline values: CDR1 KGHSH, CDR2 LQKENI. There are 13 residues in the CDR3. V gave up 2 bases and J gave up 7 bases, with 12 bases separating them. The CDR3 nucleotides are TGTGCCAGCTCACCAGTTGGCCTCTATGAGCAGTACTTC. Its translation is CASSPVGLYEQYF.

The CDR3 spells CASKATTNTGELFF. Written as DNA, the CDR3 is TGTGCCAGTAAGGCGACCACGAACACCGGGGAGCTGTTTTTT. The chain employs TRBV19 and TRBJ2-2; no clear D gene. From germline, CDR1 is LNHDA and CDR2 SQIVND (reference sequence). The CDR3 runs to 14 residues. Deletions cut 7 bases from V and 0 bases from J, with 9 bases between.

In this sample, this clone turned up once. V usage is TRBV5-1 and J usage is TRBJ1-2, with D tentatively TRBD1 (6 bases). This CDR3 spans 14 amino acids. V was clipped by 1 base and J by 7 bases, with 14 bases between them. Germline V gene sequence: CDR1 SGHRS, CDR2 YFSETQ. The CDR3 sequence: CASSLLGGQRGYTF. DNA for the CDR3: TGCGCCAGCAGCTTGCTGGGGGGGCAACGTGGCTACACCTTC.

This clone was recorded only once. The chain recombines TRBV5-4 with TRBJ2-7; 12 bases match TRBD2. V was pared by 4 bases and J by 7 bases, with 12 bases of the junction left unmatched. The CDR3 totals 16 residues. Germline CDR1 SGHNT, CDR2 YYREEE (reference sequence). Written as DNA, the CDR3 is TGTGCCAGCAGCCCATTGTCTAGCGGGAGGGCAGGGGAGCAGTACTTC. Its protein is CASSPLSSGRAGEQYF.

This chain links TRBV5-1 with TRBJ2-1; 7 bases fit TRBD2. Germline V gene sequence: CDR1 SGHRS, CDR2 YFSETQ. The J segment lost 5 bases and the V segment lost 5 bases, leaving 13 bases of the junction unmatched. CDR3 length: 16 amino acids. The CDR3 sequence: CASSEGSSGKNNEQFF. CDR3 coding DNA: TGCGCCAGCAGTGAGGGATCGAGCGGGAAAAACAATGAGCAGTTCTTC.

The chain links TRBV5-6 to TRBJ2-3; TRBD1 agrees at 7 bases. The CDR3 runs to 14 residues. After removal of 1 base from V and 3 bases from J, the junction contained 2 bases not matched to a gene. Germline V lookup: CDR1 SGHDT, CDR2 YYEEEE. The CDR3 reads CASSLSRGTDTQYF. The CDR3 nucleotides are TGTGCCAGCAGCTTGAGCAGGGGGACAGATACGCAGTATTTT.